This T cell receptor (beta chain) stems from a study of blood T cell repertoires in COVID-19. In the study overall: Sources were T cells, B-cell-depleted T cells, or PBMCs; the material itself was cDNA or gDNA.

TCRdb's table, derived via immunoSEQ multiplex PCR, lists solely in-frame clones and lacks some. Seen here are more than 150,000 clones, about 90% observed once, and the top ten hold 7% to 8%. CDR1 MNHEY and CDR2 SVGAGI come from the germline V gene. The V and J ends lost 4 bases and 9 bases respectively, with 15 bases between them. The CDR3 is 13 amino acids. Two negative PCRs, clearance, or symptom resolution characterized the recovered Cohort 3 donors. This TCR was recovered from a woman in her fifties or sixties who had recovered from COVID-19. The sequenced sample consisted of PBMCs or T cells enriched from blood (not recorded which). The chain employs TRBV6-5 and TRBJ1-1; possible D gene TRBD1, 5 bases. In DNA form, the CDR3 reads TGTGCCAGCAGTTCTAGGACACCCCTCAAAGCTTTCTTT. This translates into CASSSRTPLKAFF.